Listed below are T cell receptor beta chains from one sample, sequenced in a study of blood T cell repertoires in COVID-19. Generated by immunoSEQ multiplex PCR, the TCRdb table keeps only in-frame clones and is missing some. Of 300,000 to 400,000 clones in the sample, over 80% were seen once. The sequenced sample was peripheral blood. Source of these receptors: a man aged 30 to 39 with COVID-19, enrolled during active disease. CDR3s include the opening cysteine and the closing phenylalanine or tryptophan. The order of the fields is clone size, J gene, V gene, D gene, CDR3 DNA, CDR3 protein. D genes are given only for firm matches. Not every row has a clone size; where given, it reads once, few, many or a size class.

abundance: NA; j_gene: TRBJ2-7; v_gene: TRBV6-5; d_gene: NA; CDR3nt: TGTGCCAGCAGTTATTCGTCCGCGAGAGGGTACGAGCAGTACTTC; CDR3aa: CASSYSSARGYEQYF
abundance: NA; j_gene: TRBJ1-4; v_gene: TRBV6-5; d_gene: NA; CDR3nt: TGTGCCAGCAGTTACTCTGGACGCAGGGGTGATGAAAAACTGTTTTTT; CDR3aa: CASSYSGRRGDEKLFF
abundance: few; j_gene: TRBJ2-2; v_gene: TRBV5-1; d_gene: NA; CDR3nt: TGCGCCAGCAGCCTGGACTCGACTTTCCCCGGGGAGCTGTTTTTT; CDR3aa: CASSLDSTFPGELFF
abundance: NA; j_gene: TRBJ2-7; v_gene: TRBV24-1; d_gene: TRBD1; CDR3nt: TGTGCCACCAGTGACCCCGGGACAGGGGCCTACGAGCAGTACTTC; CDR3aa: CATSDPGTGAYEQYF
abundance: NA; j_gene: TRBJ2-7; v_gene: TRBV11-3; d_gene: TRBD1; CDR3nt: TGTGCCAGCAGCCAACAGGGGATCTACGAGCAGTACTTC; CDR3aa: CASSQQGIYEQYF
abundance: NA; j_gene: TRBJ1-4; v_gene: TRBV28; d_gene: TRBD1; CDR3nt: TGTGCCAGCAGTTTGGGGACAGGGGCTAATGAAAAACTGTTTTTT; CDR3aa: CASSLGTGANEKLFF
abundance: NA; j_gene: TRBJ2-7; v_gene: TRBV7-2; d_gene: TRBD2; CDR3nt: TGTGCCAGCAGCTCACGGGCAGCGGGAGTCTCCTACGAGCAGTACTTC; CDR3aa: CASSSRAAGVSYEQYF
abundance: NA; j_gene: TRBJ2-3; v_gene: TRBV18; d_gene: NA; CDR3nt: TGTGCCAGCTCACCAAGGGAGAGCACAGATACGCAGTATTTT; CDR3aa: CASSPRESTDTQYF
abundance: NA; j_gene: TRBJ1-1; v_gene: TRBV10-3; d_gene: TRBD1; CDR3nt: TGTGCCATCAAAGAGAGAGGGACAGGAGGCGGAAACACTGAAGCTTTCTTT; CDR3aa: CAIKERGTGGGNTEAFF
abundance: NA; j_gene: TRBJ2-7; v_gene: TRBV11-1; d_gene: NA; CDR3nt: TGTGCCAGCAGCTTAGGCCAGAACTCCTACGAGCAGTACTTC; CDR3aa: CASSLGQNSYEQYF
abundance: NA; j_gene: TRBJ2-7; v_gene: TRBV2; d_gene: TRBD1; CDR3nt: TGTGCCAGCTTAACAGGGGCTCTTTTGTACGAGCAGTACTTC; CDR3aa: CASLTGALLYEQYF
abundance: NA; j_gene: TRBJ1-2; v_gene: TRBV6-4; d_gene: TRBD1; CDR3nt: TGTGCCAGCAGTGACCAAGGTACAGGGGCTTTCGGCTACACCTTC; CDR3aa: CASSDQGTGAFGYTF
abundance: NA; j_gene: TRBJ1-2; v_gene: TRBV28; d_gene: NA; CDR3nt: TGTGCCAGCAGTTTATCAGGGTCCGGCCGCTATGGCTACACCTTC; CDR3aa: CASSLSGSGRYGYTF
abundance: NA; j_gene: TRBJ2-3; v_gene: TRBV10-3; d_gene: NA; CDR3nt: TGTGCCATCGATGATGAGGGCCCAGATACGCAGTATTTT; CDR3aa: CAIDDEGPDTQYF
abundance: NA; j_gene: TRBJ1-5; v_gene: TRBV7-2; d_gene: NA; CDR3nt: TGTGCCAGCAGCTTCGAGGGCAGAGGCAATCAGCCCCAGCATTTT; CDR3aa: CASSFEGRGNQPQHF
abundance: once; j_gene: TRBJ1-5; v_gene: TRBV14; d_gene: NA; CDR3nt: TGTGCCAGCACTAAGGCGGGGGTATGGGGTCCCCAGCATTTT; CDR3aa: CASTKAGVWGPQHF
abundance: NA; j_gene: TRBJ2-1; v_gene: TRBV19; d_gene: TRBD2; CDR3nt: TGTGCCAGTAGTATAGTGACTAGCGGCAACGTAAAGCGGTTTAGCGATGAGCAGTTCTTC; CDR3aa: CASSIVTSGNVKRFSDEQFF
abundance: NA; j_gene: TRBJ2-1; v_gene: TRBV7-9; d_gene: TRBD2; CDR3nt: TGTGCCAGCAGCTTAATAAGCGGGGGGCTCAATGAGCAGTTCTTC; CDR3aa: CASSLISGGLNEQFF
abundance: NA; j_gene: TRBJ1-2; v_gene: TRBV7-9; d_gene: TRBD1; CDR3nt: TGTGCCAGCAGCTCCACGGACAGGGCCTTGGGCTATGGCTACACCTTC; CDR3aa: CASSSTDRALGYGYTF
abundance: many; j_gene: TRBJ1-3; v_gene: TRBV29-1; d_gene: NA; CDR3nt: TGCAGCGTTTCTCAGGACACCATATATTTT; CDR3aa: CSVSQDTIYF
abundance: once; j_gene: TRBJ2-1; v_gene: TRBV4-3; d_gene: NA; CDR3nt: TGCGCCAGCAGCCACCCCGGCGCGCTGACTGCCGGCTCCTACAATGAGCAGTTCTTC; CDR3aa: CASSHPGALTAGSYNEQFF
abundance: NA; j_gene: TRBJ1-1; v_gene: TRBV20-1; d_gene: NA; CDR3nt: TGCAGTGCTAGTTCCCGGAACACTGAAGCTTTCTTT; CDR3aa: CSASSRNTEAFF
abundance: NA; j_gene: TRBJ1-1; v_gene: TRBV21-1; d_gene: NA; CDR3nt: TGTGCCAGCAGCAAACGCAAAACAGGGAGTATGAACACTGAAGCTTTCTTT; CDR3aa: CASSKRKTGSMNTEAFF
abundance: NA; j_gene: TRBJ2-1; v_gene: TRBV9; d_gene: NA; CDR3nt: TGTGCCAGCAGCCCTTGGAGGGGGCAGGGTGAGCAGTTCTTC; CDR3aa: CASSPWRGQGEQFF
abundance: NA; j_gene: TRBJ2-1; v_gene: TRBV12-5; d_gene: TRBD1; CDR3nt: TGTGCTAGTGGTTTTTCCGACAGGGGGCACTACAATGAGCAGTTCTTC; CDR3aa: CASGFSDRGHYNEQFF
abundance: NA; j_gene: TRBJ2-7; v_gene: TRBV7-9; d_gene: TRBD2; CDR3nt: TGTGCCAGCAGCTTTTTCCGGACTAGCGGGAAGATGGACGAGCAGTACTTC; CDR3aa: CASSFFRTSGKMDEQYF
abundance: NA; j_gene: TRBJ1-2; v_gene: TRBV9; d_gene: NA; CDR3nt: TGTGCCAGCAGCGTAGCCCCTTCAACAGGGATGGACTATGGCTACACCTTC; CDR3aa: CASSVAPSTGMDYGYTF
abundance: once; j_gene: TRBJ2-1; v_gene: TRBV28; d_gene: TRBD2; CDR3nt: TGTGCCAGCAGTTTGGGGACTGGGCGGGGGACCTACAATGAGCAGTTCTTC; CDR3aa: CASSLGTGRGTYNEQFF
abundance: once; j_gene: TRBJ1-6; v_gene: TRBV6-5; d_gene: TRBD1; CDR3nt: TGTGCCAGCCGTAATCGGGGACAGGAATATTCACCCCTCCACTTT; CDR3aa: CASRNRGQEYSPLHF